Shown below are 11 T cell receptor beta chains from a single sample sequenced in a study of blood T cell repertoires in COVID-19. Repertoires were generated with immunoSEQ multiplex PCR, while TCRdb's copy carries only in-frame clones and drops some. The sample lists about 100,000 clones, 86% occurring once. Sequenced material: peripheral blood. These receptor sequences come from a woman aged 55 to 70 in a cohort sampled during active or convalescent COVID-19.

This chain uses TRBV4-2 with TRBJ2-2; 8 bases align to TRBD2. V was pared by 0 bases and J by 4 bases, with 13 bases of the junction left unmatched. Germline V gene lookup returns CDR1 LGHNA and CDR2 YNFKEQ. The CDR3 has 19 residues. The CDR3 coding sequence is TGTGCCAGCAGCCAAGATCTTACGGGAGGGTGGGCGCCCACCGGGGAGCTGTTTTTT. This gives the protein CASSQDLTGGWAPTGELFF.

This clone was found a few times. V and J are TRBV5-1 and TRBJ1-1, with a possible D match to TRBD1 (5 bases). The germline V gene encodes CDR1 SGHRS and CDR2 YFSETQ. Trimming pared 1 base from V and 1 base from J, leaving 11 bases between. CDR3 length: 15 amino acids. CDR3 loop: CASSLTQGGNTEAFF. Here the CDR3 DNA reads TGCGCCAGCAGCTTGACCCAGGGTGGGAACACTGAAGCTTTCTTT.

The V call is TRBV18, the J call TRBJ1-5; D unclear. The CDR3 length is 14 residues. The germline V gene encodes CDR1 KGHSH and CDR2 LQKENI. V was shortened by 2 bases and J by 2 bases, with 7 bases between the two germline ends. CDR3 nucleotides: TGTGCCAGCTCACCAGGGCCCGGCAATCAGCCCCAGCATTTT. Protein: CASSPGPGNQPQHF.

The chain uses TRBV5-6 and TRBJ1-5, with 10 bases identical to TRBD1. Per germline, CDR1 SGHDT and CDR2 YYEEEE. The CDR3 runs 18 residues. V was pared by 0 bases and J by 0 bases, with 6 bases of the junction left unmatched. CDR3 DNA sequence: TGTGCCAGCAGCTTGGGGGGACAGGGGAGTTATAGCAATCAGCCCCAGCATTTT. Translating gives CASSLGGQGSYSNQPQHF.

The J gene is TRBJ2-7, the V gene TRBV7-9; D might be TRBD2 (6 bases). V lost 2 bases, J lost 1 base, and 9 bases lay in between. CDR1 is SEHNR, CDR2 FQNEAQ, per germline (reference sequence). The length of the CDR3 is 14 residues. Here the CDR3 DNA reads TGTGCCAGCAGCTTAAATGCGGGGTCCTACGAGCAGTACTTC. Encoded protein: CASSLNAGSYEQYF.

The genes are TRBV15 and TRBJ1-4; 7 nucleotides align to TRBD1. With 8 bases clipped from V and 3 bases from J, the junction kept 9 bases outside the gene matches. CDR3 length: 15 residues. Germline loops: CDR1 LNHNV, CDR2 YYDKDF (reference sequence). The CDR3 DNA sequence: TGTGCCACCCACCATGACAGGGCCCCTAATGAAAAACTGTTTTTT. Protein product: CATHHDRAPNEKLFF.

The chain links TRBV11-2 to TRBJ1-5; possibly TRBD1 for D (5 bases). In germline, CDR1 is SGHAT, CDR2 FQNNGV. The V and J ends lost 8 bases and 7 bases respectively, with 12 bases between them. The CDR3 is 12 amino acids. This CDR3 reads CASGYGGQPQHF. The CDR3, as DNA: TGTGCCAGCGGGTACGGGGGGCAGCCCCAGCATTTT.

This clone was observed a single time. The chain is built from TRBV11-3 and TRBJ2-2; TRBD2 matches 7 bases. V trimming: 4 bases; J trimming: 4 bases; junction bases outside the gene matches: 6. This CDR3 comprises 15 residues. Germline V gene data show CDR1 as SGHNT and CDR2 as YENEEA. The CDR3 DNA sequence: TGTGCCAGCAGCTCAATGGGGACTATCACCGGGGAGCTGTTTTTT. This codes for CASSSMGTITGELFF.

The chain joins TRBV5-1 to TRBJ2-5; D is unresolved. CDR3 length: 13 residues. Germline V gene data show CDR1 as SGHRS and CDR2 as YFSETQ. V was pared by 0 bases and J by 4 bases, with 7 bases between. CDR3 nucleotide sequence: TGCGCCAGCAGCTTGGACTCTCGAGAGACCCAGTACTTC. It encodes CASSLDSRETQYF.

The chain is built from TRBV5-1 and TRBJ1-6; tentatively, D is TRBD1 (6 bases). Trimming pared 0 bases from V and 8 bases from J, leaving 6 bases between. The CDR3 has 13 residues. Per germline, CDR1 SGHRS and CDR2 YFSETQ. In nucleotides, the CDR3 is TGCGCCAGCAGCTTGGAGGGGGATTCACCCCTCCACTTT. This translates into CASSLEGDSPLHF.

This sequence joins TRBV7-2 and TRBJ2-2, with 8 bases lining up with TRBD1. With V trimmed by 5 bases and J by 5 bases, 4 bases remained unmatched. The CDR3 consists of 14 residues. Germline lookup yields CDR1 SGHTA and CDR2 FQGNSA. DNA for the CDR3: TGTGCCAGCAGCAGGGACAGGCGTACCGGGGAGCTGTTTTTT. The encoded protein is CASSRDRRTGELFF.